These 30 T cell receptor beta chains share one sample of origin, sequenced in a study of identifying expanded T cells in peripheral blood. The table came from immunoSEQ multiplex PCR; TCRdb's copy has only in-frame clones and leaves some out. The data show about 80,000 clones, about 87% seen once. Sequences were obtained from blood. The receptors were gathered from a person aged 18 to 75 in good health.

The V and J genes are TRBV6-5 and TRBJ1-2; D is unresolved. Germline CDR1 reads MNHEY; CDR2 reads SVGAGI. The CDR3 is 16 residues long. The V end lost 0 bases, the J end lost 4 bases, and 15 bases lay between the germline ends. CDR3 protein: CASSYSRRGQGYGYTF. In nucleotides, the CDR3 is TGTGCCAGCAGTTACTCCCGGCGCGGGCAAGGCTATGGCTACACCTTC.

The chain joins TRBV10-3 to TRBJ1-5; perhaps TRBD1 as D (6 bases). V was pared by 3 bases and J by 7 bases, with 16 bases between. Germline CDR1 ENHRY, CDR2 SYGVKD. CDR3 length: 15 residues. Here the CDR3 DNA reads TGTGCCATCAGTGAACAGACAGGTCCTAGGCAGCCCCAGCATTTT. Its translation: CAISEQTGPRQPQHF.

The V call is TRBV27, the J call TRBJ1-1, with D possibly TRBD1 on 5 matching bases. Looked up from germline, CDR1 is MNHEY and CDR2 is SMNVEV (reference sequence). The germline V and J ends were trimmed by 4 bases and 5 bases, with 17 bases remaining between them. The CDR3 extends over 15 amino acids. The CDR3 region has the DNA TGTGCCAGCAGTTCAGTTTTAGGGTGGGGGACTGAAGCTTTCTTT. It translates to CASSSVLGWGTEAFF.

The chain recombines TRBV5-4 with TRBJ2-1; D might be TRBD2 (6 bases). The germline V gene has CDR1 SGHNT and CDR2 YYREEE (reference sequence). Trimming shortened V by 4 bases and J by 11 bases, and 13 bases separated the two germline ends. The CDR3 sequence is 12 residues long. Here the CDR3 reads CASSTPGTQQFF. CDR3 coding DNA: TGTGCCAGCAGCACCCCCGGGACTCAGCAGTTCTTC.

This clone appeared once. This chain joins TRBV6-1 and TRBJ1-1, with a possible D match to TRBD1 (6 bases). V lost 6 bases to trimming and J lost 4 bases, with 18 bases between them. Germline CDR1 reads MNHNS; CDR2 reads SASEGT. The CDR3 contains 15 residues. In nucleotides, the CDR3 is TGTGCCAGCAGGGAACAGGGCTCGTTTCCCACTGAAGCTTTCTTT. Its translation: CASREQGSFPTEAFF.

V gene TRBV7-9 combines with J gene TRBJ2-3, with D perhaps given as TRBD1 or TRBD2 (5 bases each). V gave up 5 bases and J gave up 4 bases, with 16 bases separating them. This CDR3 spans 15 amino acids. Germline CDR1 and CDR2: SEHNR and FQNEAQ (reference sequence). The CDR3 reads CASSGLKGRADTQYF. CDR3 coding DNA: TGTGCCAGCAGCGGACTTAAGGGACGCGCAGATACGCAGTATTTT. The full variable domain, completed using reference TRBV7-9 and TRBJ2-3, is DTGVSQNPRHKITKRGQNVTFRCDPISEHNRLYWYRQTLGQGPEFLTYFQNEAQLEKSRLLSDRFSAERPKGSFSTLEIQRTEQGDSAMYLCASSGLKGRADTQYFGPGTRLTVL.

This chain links TRBV7-9 with TRBJ2-5; 7 nucleotides agree with TRBD1. J lost 2 bases, V lost 7 bases, and 10 bases had no gene match. CDR3 length: 15 residues. CDR1 and CDR2 (germline): SEHNR, FQNEAQ (reference sequence). The CDR3 region has the DNA TGTGCCAGCAAAGTTACCGACAGGGCACAAGAGACCCAGTACTTC. Translating gives CASKVTDRAQETQYF.

The chain couples TRBV20-1 to TRBJ2-5, with TRBD2 as a possible D gene (5 bases). The CDR3 extends over 11 amino acids. Germline CDR1 DFQATT, CDR2 SNEGSKA (reference sequence). The V gene lost 8 bases and the J gene lost 5 bases, with 12 bases spanning the gap. CDR3 amino acids: CSIWPGETQYF. The CDR3 region has the DNA TGCAGTATATGGCCGGGGGAGACCCAGTACTTC.

Sample share makes this clone medium-sized (0.01 to 0.1%). The V call is TRBV4-1, the J call TRBJ1-1, with TRBD1 identical over 8 bases. Germline trimming cut 4 bases from V and 5 bases from J; bases unmatched to any gene: 9. Germline V gives CDR1 MGHRA, CDR2 YSYEKL. The length of the CDR3 is 15 residues. The CDR3 DNA follows: TGCGCCAGCAGCCTCATCTTCGGACAGGGAACTGAAGCTTTCTTT. Translated, it gives CASSLIFGQGTEAFF.

The V and J genes are TRBV5-4 and TRBJ1-1; 8 bases agree with TRBD1. V dropped 4 bases and J dropped 2; count of bases not matched to a gene: 4. Looked up from germline, CDR1 is SGHNT and CDR2 is YYREEE (reference sequence). The CDR3 is made up of 14 amino acids. The CDR3 is CASSLDRGNTEAFF. The CDR3 DNA sequence: TGTGCCAGCAGCCTTGACAGGGGCAACACTGAAGCTTTCTTT.

CDR3: CASSTGLANTGELFF. The DNA for the CDR3 is TGCGCCAGCAGCACCGGGCTAGCGAACACCGGGGAGCTGTTTTTT. This chain connects TRBV5-1 to TRBJ2-2; the D is unclear. The V gene's germline CDR1 is SGHRS and CDR2 YFSETQ. V lost 4 bases and J 0 bases, leaving 10 bases between the germline ends. The CDR3 covers 15 residues.

The chain has TRBV4-2 and TRBJ1-6; D remains ambiguous. There are 15 residues in the CDR3. The ends were cut back, 2 bases at V and 7 bases at J, with 12 bases in the middle. In germline, CDR1 is LGHNA, CDR2 YNFKEQ. CDR3 region: CASSQLVGRNSPLHF. CDR3 nucleotide sequence: TGTGCCAGCAGCCAATTGGTCGGAAGAAATTCACCCCTCCACTTT.

This clone showed up just once. The chain employs TRBV7-5 and TRBJ2-7; the table names TRBD2, a call not compared with the DNA. TRBV7-5 is listed as a pseudogene. The CDR3 runs 11 residues. The CDR3 DNA follows: TGTGTCAGAAGCTTAGGGTCGGTGCAGTACTTC. Translating it yields CVRSLGSVQYF.

The rearrangement links TRBV29-1 to TRBJ2-7, with 9 bases fitting TRBD2. Per the germline V gene, CDR1 is SQVTM and CDR2 is ANQGSEA. The CDR3 loop spans 13 amino acids. With V trimmed by 4 bases and J by 4 bases, 5 bases remained unmatched. The CDR3 bases are TGCAGCGTTGTCCTAGCGGGGTCTTACGAGCAGTACTTC. Its protein is CSVVLAGSYEQYF.

The chain carries TRBV7-2 and TRBJ2-3; 11 nucleotides line up with TRBD2. This CDR3 is built from 13 residues. In germline, CDR1 is SGHTA, CDR2 FQGNSA. J gave up 11 bases and V 1 base, and 2 bases lay outside the gene matches. The CDR3 here is CASSLDGTSGQYF. In nucleotides, the CDR3 is TGTGCCAGCAGCTTAGACGGGACTAGCGGGCAGTATTTT.

The rearrangement links TRBV7-2 to TRBJ2-3, with D unresolved. The CDR3 runs 14 residues. V was pared by 5 bases and J by 2 bases, with 11 bases between. Germline V gives CDR1 SGHTA, CDR2 FQGNSA. DNA for the CDR3: TGTGCCAGCAGCAATGGCGTCTTCACAGATACGCAGTATTTT. Amino acids: CASSNGVFTDTQYF. The complete variable domain, with remaining parts taken from reference TRBV7-2 and TRBJ2-3, reads GAGVSQSPSNKVTEKGKDVELRCDPISGHTALYWYRQSLGQGLEFLIYFQGNSAPDKSGLPSDRFSAERTGGSVSTLTIQRTQQEDSAVYLCASSNGVFTDTQYFGPGTRLTVL.

This chain joins TRBV19 and TRBJ1-2, with D tentatively TRBD1 (5 bases). V gave up 1 base and J gave up 7 bases, with 13 bases separating them. CDR1 is LNHDA, CDR2 SQIVND, per germline (reference sequence). The CDR3 is 14 residues long. The CDR3 region has the DNA TGTGCCAGTAGTATAGCCAGGGACGGTCTTGGCTACACCTTC. This gives the protein CASSIARDGLGYTF.

The table lists this clone with a few counts. This rearrangement joins TRBV6-5 to TRBJ1-2; D unresolved. This CDR3 is built from 14 residues. Trimming shortened V by 2 bases and J by 4 bases, and 11 bases separated the two germline ends. CDR1 is MNHEY and CDR2 is SVGAGI in the germline V gene. This CDR3 is CASSYRVQGYGYTF. Written as DNA, the CDR3 is TGTGCCAGCAGTTACAGGGTTCAAGGCTATGGCTACACCTTC.

The CDR3 region is CASSRDSNQPQHF. CDR3 nucleotide sequence: TGTGCCAGCAGCCGGGACAGCAATCAGCCCCAGCATTTT. This sequence joins TRBV28 and TRBJ1-5; D possibly corresponds to TRBD1 (5 bases). V was trimmed by 6 bases and J by 1 base, leaving 7 bases between them. The CDR3 is 13 residues long. The germline CDR1 and CDR2 sequences are MDHEN and SYDVKM.

The V gene is TRBV2, the J gene TRBJ1-1; a possible D gene is TRBD1 (6 bases). The germline V gene encodes CDR1 SNHLY and CDR2 FYNNEI. The V and J ends lost 5 bases and 5 bases respectively, with 9 bases between them. This CDR3 is 12 amino acids long. CDR3 DNA: TGTGCCAGCAGTACCAGGGGAACTGAAGCTTTCTTT. This translates into CASSTRGTEAFF.

J is TRBJ1-2 and V is TRBV10-3, with 9 positions matching TRBD1. Germline V lookup: CDR1 ENHRY, CDR2 SYGVKD. V lost 6 bases to trimming and J lost 1 base; unmatched junction nucleotides: 9. The CDR3 runs to 16 residues. CDR3 sequence (DNA): TGTGCCATCAGCTCTAGACAGGGGGGATTTAACTATGGCTACACCTTC. Amino acid sequence: CAISSRQGGFNYGYTF.

The chain recombines TRBV15 with TRBJ1-4; no reliable D call. This CDR3 is 18 amino acids long. Looked up from germline, CDR1 is LNHNV and CDR2 is YYDKDF (reference sequence). Deletions cut 0 bases from V and 0 bases from J, with 14 bases between. The DNA for the CDR3 is TGTGCCACCAGCAGAGATGTTCGGGCGCCCGCAACTAATGAAAAACTGTTTTTT. As protein: CATSRDVRAPATNEKLFF.

The J gene is TRBJ2-5, the V gene TRBV5-8, with D maybe TRBD1 (6 bases). V lost 0 bases and J 1 base, leaving 10 bases between the germline ends. This CDR3 contains 15 residues. Germline CDR1 reads SGHTS; CDR2 reads YDEGEE. The CDR3 DNA reads as TGTGCCAGCAGCTTGGGAGACAGGCCCCAAGAGACCCAGTACTTC. This encodes CASSLGDRPQETQYF.

The chain has TRBV7-6 and TRBJ2-7, with a weak D call TRBD1 (6 bases). V was trimmed by 1 base and J by 4 bases, leaving 14 bases between them. Germline V gene sequence: CDR1 SGHVS, CDR2 FNYEAQ. The CDR3 extends over 15 amino acids. The CDR3 DNA reads TGTGCCAGCAGCTTAGAGGCAGGGGAGCTATACGAGCAGTACTTC. This encodes CASSLEAGELYEQYF.

The J gene is TRBJ1-6, the V gene TRBV30; no firm D call. Germline V CDR1 and CDR2: GTSNPN, SVGIG (reference sequence). This CDR3 region has 13 residues. V dropped 2 bases and J dropped 6 bases, with 8 bases sitting between them. This CDR3 reads CAWSLTSNSPLHF. The DNA for the CDR3 is TGTGCCTGGAGTCTTACTAGTAATTCACCCCTCCACTTT.

This clone was detected once. The chain has TRBV11-3 and TRBJ2-3; the match to TRBD2 covers 11 bases. The CDR3 spans 18 residues. The ends lost 3 bases at V and 1 base at J; junction bases unmatched: 9. Looked up from germline, CDR1 is SGHNT and CDR2 is YENEEA. CDR3 sequence reads: CASSLGLAEPARTDTQYF. CDR3 coding DNA: TGTGCCAGCAGCTTGGGACTAGCGGAACCCGCCCGCACAGATACGCAGTATTTT.

The chain joins TRBV18 to TRBJ2-4, with D perhaps matching TRBD1 (8 bases). The V gene's germline CDR1 is KGHSH and CDR2 LQKENI. CDR3 length: 14 amino acids. Between the trimmed V and J ends, which lost 5 bases and 8 bases, there was a span of 16 bases. CDR3 bases: TGTGCCAGCTCAGCTGTACAGGGGGGGGACATTCAGTACTTC. The encoded protein is CASSAVQGGDIQYF.

On this clone itself: The junction and the germline gene differ at one end; a read error may be behind it. CDR3 coding DNA: TGTGCCAGTAGTATAGGCCCGGGACAGGAGATCTTC. Amino acid sequence: CASSIGPGQEIF. The rearrangement uses TRBV19 and TRBJ2-7, with 8 bases aligning to TRBD1. The CDR3 has 12 residues. CDR1 LNHDA and CDR2 SQIVND come from the germline V gene (reference sequence).

The chain joins TRBV5-1 to TRBJ1-6; tentatively, D is TRBD1 (5 bases). The CDR3 sequence is 14 residues long. Germline loops: CDR1 SGHRS, CDR2 YFSETQ. Trimming took 3 bases from V and 10 from J, leaving 14 bases between them. This chain's CDR3 is CASSYTGPRSPLHF. CDR3 DNA: TGCGCCAGCAGCTATACAGGTCCGCGGTCACCCCTCCACTTT.

The chain couples TRBV13 to TRBJ1-1; D is unresolved. The CDR3 spans 14 residues. The V and J ends lost 2 bases and 4 bases respectively, with 11 bases between them. Per germline, CDR1 PRHDT and CDR2 FYEKMQ (reference sequence). In DNA form, the CDR3 reads TGTGCCAGCAGCTTACCCGGTCCGGGCACTGAAGCTTTCTTT. This encodes CASSLPGPGTEAFF.